The 10 T cell receptor beta chains reported below all come from one sample, sequenced in a study of shared clonotypes between healthy human individuals. Profiling relied on immunoSEQ multiplex PCR, and the TCRdb table lists in-frame clones only, not all of them. The sample yields 2 million to 2.5 million clones, 85% to 95% seen once. Sequencing was done on a sample of naive CD4+ T cells from PBMCs. Subset given: CD45RA+ positively selected. The receptors were gathered from a man aged 18 to 30 in good health. Some clones in this sample may be carry-over from other donors' samples.

The chain couples TRBV7-8 to TRBJ2-2; no clear D. This CDR3 region has 17 residues. Germline V gives CDR1 SGHVS, CDR2 FQNEAQ. With 3 bases removed from V and 3 bases from J, the gap between germline ends came to 17 bases. CDR3 amino acids: CASSFGYQELYTGELFF. CDR3 DNA: TGTGCCAGCAGCTTTGGATATCAGGAGTTATACACCGGGGAGCTGTTTTTT.

The chain carries TRBV9 and TRBJ1-2; TRBD1 matches 7 bases. The V segment lost 0 bases and the J segment 3 bases; nucleotides outside the gene matches: 8. The germline CDR1 and CDR2 sequences are SGDLS and YYNGEE. The CDR3 runs 16 residues. CDR3 in amino acids: CASSVGVGGMHYGYTF. CDR3 coding DNA: TGTGCCAGCAGCGTAGGTGTAGGGGGCATGCACTATGGCTACACCTTC. The full variable domain, rest sourced from reference TRBV9 and TRBJ1-2, is DSGVTQTPKHLITATGQRVTLRCSPRSGDLSVYWYQQSLDQGLQFLIQYYNGEERAKGNILERFSAQQFPDLHSELNLSSLELGDSALYFCASSVGVGGMHYGYTFGSGTRLTVV.

This sequence joins TRBV7-9 and TRBJ1-2; no reliable D call. The CDR3 has 15 amino acids. CDR1 and CDR2 (germline): SEHNR, FQNEAQ (reference sequence). The germline V and J ends were trimmed by 1 base and 4 bases, with 13 bases remaining between them. Here the CDR3 reads CASSLEGRLGYGYTF. As DNA, the CDR3 is TGTGCCAGCAGCTTAGAAGGGCGTCTAGGCTATGGCTACACCTTC.

The chain carries TRBV6-1 and TRBJ2-1; D is perhaps TRBD1 (5 bases). V lost 3 bases, J lost 2 bases, and 8 bases lay in between. From germline, CDR1 is MNHNS and CDR2 SASEGT. The CDR3 has 14 residues. In nucleotides, the CDR3 is TGTGCCAGCAGTGATATGGGGCCCTACAATGAGCAGTTCTTC. Encoded protein: CASSDMGPYNEQFF.

This clone showed up just once. The chain joins TRBV2 to TRBJ1-4, with unresolved D. CDR1 is SNHLY, CDR2 FYNNEI, per germline. V lost 5 bases to trimming and J lost 8 bases, with 21 bases between them. The CDR3 extends over 16 amino acids. DNA for the CDR3: TGTGCCAGCAGTCTCCACCCCGGCCCCAGAAGGGAAAAACTGTTTTTT. Its protein is CASSLHPGPRREKLFF.

The rearrangement links TRBV6-1 to TRBJ1-2; D is uncertain. V lost 3 bases to trimming and J lost 2 bases, with 10 bases between them. Germline CDR1 is MNHNS and CDR2 is SASEGT. CDR3 length: 14 amino acids. CDR3 sequence reads: CASSEAWSNYGYTF. CDR3 in DNA: TGTGCCAGCAGTGAGGCCTGGTCCAACTATGGCTACACCTTC.

V usage is TRBV2 and J usage is TRBJ2-1; perhaps TRBD2 as D (7 bases). The V end was cut by 6 bases, the J end by 6 bases, with 15 bases between. The CDR3 contains 14 residues. Germline V gives CDR1 SNHLY, CDR2 FYNNEI. This CDR3 reads CASRKGGVSNEQFF. CDR3 DNA sequence: TGTGCCAGCAGAAAAGGGGGGGTAAGCAATGAGCAGTTCTTC.

This chain links TRBV7-2 with TRBJ2-1, with 14 positions matching TRBD2. The CDR3 is 18 amino acids. Germline CDR1 reads SGHTA; CDR2 reads FQGNSA. Trimming cost V 5 bases and J 4 bases; bases outside gene matches: 10. The DNA for the CDR3 is TGTGCCAGCAGCCGGACTAGCGGGAGGACTAGCTTGTACAATGAGCAGTTCTTC. Protein product: CASSRTSGRTSLYNEQFF.

The chain employs TRBV5-1 and TRBJ2-5; possible D gene TRBD2, 5 bases. The germline gives CDR1 SGHRS, CDR2 YFSETQ. The CDR3 is 15 amino acids. V lost 4 bases and J lost 1, with 14 bases in between. CDR3 region: CASSRRGSLQETQYF. The DNA of the CDR3 is TGCGCCAGCAGCCGACGAGGGTCCCTCCAAGAGACCCAGTACTTC.

This rearrangement joins TRBV28 to TRBJ2-1; 10 bases agree with TRBD1. CDR1 and CDR2 from the germline V gene are MDHEN and SYDVKM. With 5 bases clipped from V and 6 bases from J, the junction kept 7 bases outside the gene matches. The CDR3 extends over 15 amino acids. The CDR3 loop is CASSTQGQGSNEQFF. The CDR3 region has the DNA TGTGCCAGCAGTACCCAGGGACAGGGGAGCAATGAGCAGTTCTTC.